These T cell receptor beta chains were read from a single sample in a study of control samples from healthy donors and cancer patients. Some clones are missing from TCRdb's copy, which holds only in-frame ones; the method was immunoSEQ multiplex PCR. Here the sample spans 190,000 or so clones, approximately 95% being singletons. Sequencing was performed on blood. Receptors originate from a man between 18 and 29 years old in good health. Each CDR3 is given with its conserved first and last residue. Each record gives: V gene, CDR3 protein.

V gene: TRBV6-1
CDR3 protein: CASSEVGRQGHSGNTIYF

V gene: TRBV2
CDR3 protein: CASSVEVSAADTQYF

V gene: TRBV6-5
CDR3 protein: CASSYKGDPYEQYF

V gene: TRBV25-1
CDR3 protein: CASKGTGLWGHNEQFF

V gene: TRBV19
CDR3 protein: CASTVESGLRTEAFF

V gene: TRBV28
CDR3 protein: CASSFSGTEGYTF

V gene: TRBV2
CDR3 protein: CASSEQTDTQYF

V gene: TRBV24-1
CDR3 protein: CATSDRTGGNEQFF

V gene: TRBV7-9
CDR3 protein: CASKIAGANVLTF

V gene: TRBV5-5
CDR3 protein: CASSLEWASGYTF

V gene: TRBV7-9
CDR3 protein: CASSPGGGYEQYF

V gene: TRBV7-9
CDR3 protein: CASSLYPGTNQPQHF

V gene: TRBV5-5
CDR3 protein: CASSSAGGRNTEAFF

V gene: TRBV5-4
CDR3 protein: CASSPKPTGNTGELFF

V gene: TRBV9
CDR3 protein: CASSVMSGGETGNTIYF

V gene: TRBV5-4
CDR3 protein: CAGSLGGGGNYGYTF

V gene: TRBV11-1
CDR3 protein: CASSLDRGKNTEAFF

V gene: TRBV28
CDR3 protein: CASSLAWVRQRTRDTQYF

V gene: TRBV5-1
CDR3 protein: CASSWDLVADTQYF

V gene: TRBV12-3/TRBV12-4
CDR3 protein: CASTGPNYGYTF

V gene: TRBV5-8
CDR3 protein: CASSLEGETQYF

V gene: TRBV29-1
CDR3 protein: CSVEGDVNEQYF

V gene: TRBV5-1
CDR3 protein: CASSLSSGNTIYF

V gene: TRBV12-3/TRBV12-4
CDR3 protein: CASGGQGAQPQHF

V gene: TRBV11-2
CDR3 protein: CASSLRGQGIYGYTF

V gene: TRBV7-6
CDR3 protein: CASSLTPGNTEAFF

V gene: TRBV27
CDR3 protein: CASSRLGSNTEAFF

V gene: TRBV6-1
CDR3 protein: CASIEGWQGARETQYF

V gene: TRBV5-6
CDR3 protein: CASSFGGPSNQPQHF

V gene: TRBV4-2
CDR3 protein: CASSHETSDYGYTF

V gene: TRBV11-2
CDR3 protein: CASSLDRVRAYEQYF

V gene: TRBV6-5
CDR3 protein: CASRPGSTDTQYF

V gene: TRBV27
CDR3 protein: CASSPFPGQGKGTEAFF

V gene: TRBV7-9
CDR3 protein: CASSGLSGVPNTGELFF

V gene: TRBV24-1
CDR3 protein: CATSDPQGAGEKLFF

V gene: TRBV6-5
CDR3 protein: CASSSGTGGFAQYF

V gene: TRBV27
CDR3 protein: CASKVTGIFHEQYF

V gene: TRBV7-2
CDR3 protein: CASSYLGPVSDTQYF

V gene: TRBV2
CDR3 protein: CASSVRQNSYEQYF

V gene: TRBV30
CDR3 protein: CAWSDEGKGNTIYF

V gene: TRBV7-2
CDR3 protein: CASSRQGGNTEAFF

V gene: TRBV30
CDR3 protein: CACQRDTEAFF

V gene: TRBV5-1
CDR3 protein: CASSPGTTQSRQFF

V gene: TRBV30
CDR3 protein: CAWDPGQGAYGYTF

V gene: TRBV6-1
CDR3 protein: CASSELGAGELFF

V gene: TRBV25-1
CDR3 protein: CASGPRGTNEKLFF

V gene: TRBV19
CDR3 protein: CASSIKYEENNSPLHF

V gene: TRBV3-1/TRBV3-2
CDR3 protein: CASSQAGGRTGELFF

V gene: TRBV14
CDR3 protein: CASSQTGGWGTQYF

V gene: TRBV5-5
CDR3 protein: CASSFSGSLEGANVLTF